This passage covers 5 T cell receptor beta chains from one sample sequenced in a study of shared clonotypes between healthy human individuals (dated by TCRdb to between 2020 and 2021). Library method: the immunoSEQ multiplex PCR assay. TCRdb took this table from immuneACCESS and kept in-frame rearrangements with V and J called. Such tables lack part of the clones; where checked against another copy, unresolved V genes explain under half of the gap, and the rest is unexplained. This sample lists about 99,000 clones; over 40% were detected once. More than 13% of the sample comes from the top ten. The sequencing sample was made of PBMCs. These receptor sequences come from a woman aged 40 to 55 in good health. Some clones in this sample may be carry-over from other donors' samples.

This clone was seen many times. V and J are TRBV10-3 and TRBJ2-3; D may be TRBD2 (6 bases). The germline V gene has CDR1 ENHRY and CDR2 SYGVKD. CDR3 length equals 12 residues. V was shortened by 10 bases and J by 6 bases, with 14 bases between the two germline ends. The CDR3 loop is CATAPGVDTQYF. The CDR3 bases are TGTGCCACCGCCCCGGGAGTGGATACGCAGTATTTT.

This clone was picked up a small number of times. This chain connects TRBV29-1 to TRBJ2-7; no clear D gene. With 4 bases removed from V and 3 bases from J, the gap between germline ends came to 13 bases. This CDR3 is built from 13 residues. Germline V gives CDR1 SQVTM, CDR2 ANQGSEA. CDR3 sequence (DNA): TGCAGCGTTGGGTCAGATCCTCTCTACGAGCAGTACTTC. It translates to CSVGSDPLYEQYF.

The rearrangement links TRBV4-2 to TRBJ2-3, with 9 bases identical to TRBD1. J gave up 2 bases and V 1 base, and 4 bases lay outside the gene matches. This CDR3 region has 16 residues. Germline V CDR1 and CDR2: LGHNA, YNFKEQ. The CDR3 here is CASSQAGTGSTDTQYF. For the CDR3, the DNA is TGTGCCAGCAGCCAAGCCGGGACAGGGTCCACAGATACGCAGTATTTT.

This clone was counted ten times or more. The rearrangement uses TRBV18 and TRBJ2-6; D is ambiguous. Germline assignment: CDR1 KGHSH and CDR2 LQKENI. V dropped 6 bases and J dropped 2 bases, with 11 bases sitting between them. The CDR3 loop spans 15 amino acids. The CDR3 region is CASSSNTAGANVLTF. The CDR3 DNA sequence: TGTGCCAGCTCCAGTAACACGGCTGGGGCCAACGTCCTGACTTTC.

This clone was seen many times. The chain is built from TRBV6-4 and TRBJ2-3; D tentatively fits TRBD1 or TRBD2 (5 bases each). Trimming took 3 bases from V and 0 from J, leaving 10 bases between them. CDR1 MRHNA and CDR2 SNTAGT come from the germline V gene. CDR3 length equals 15 residues. This CDR3 is CASSEDEGSTDTQYF. The CDR3 nucleotides read TGTGCCAGCAGTGAGGACGAGGGGAGCACAGATACGCAGTATTTT.